This entry lists 27 T cell receptor beta chains sequenced from one sample in a study of beta chain features in type 1 diabetes. Reverse transcribing all isolated RNA meant expressed TCRB transcripts were sequenced. Profiled with immunoSEQ multiplex PCR; TCRdb holds only in-frame clones, not every one. The data hold around 400,000 clones, with roughly 12% observed a single time. Source material: naive CD4+ T cells from blood. Receptors originate from a man aged 18 to 30 in good health.

V and J are TRBV2 and TRBJ1-6, with a tentative D call TRBD1 (6 bases). Germline V gives CDR1 SNHLY, CDR2 FYNNEI. Deletions cut 3 bases from V and 10 bases from J, with 13 bases between. The CDR3 loop spans 14 amino acids. CDR3 protein: CASSEGRGGSPLHF. For the CDR3, the DNA is TGTGCCAGCAGTGAGGGCAGGGGTGGATCACCCCTCCACTTT.

This clone has a handful of counts. The chain links TRBV27 to TRBJ1-5, with 10 positions matching TRBD1. Germline V gives CDR1 MNHEY, CDR2 SMNVEV (reference sequence). J was trimmed by 0 bases and V by 6 bases; bases with no gene match: 5. This CDR3 has 16 residues. The CDR3 sequence is CASSRDRGNSNQPQHF. In DNA form, the CDR3 reads TGTGCCAGCAGCCGGGACAGGGGAAATAGCAATCAGCCCCAGCATTTT.

On this clone itself: One end of the junction is discordant with germline, which a read error may explain. The V and J genes are TRBV7-7 and TRBJ2-2; TRBD1 matches at 7 bases. The germline V gene has CDR1 SSHAT and CDR2 FNYEAQ (reference sequence). The CDR3 is 17 amino acids. CDR3 sequence: CASSLEITGANTGELFF. As DNA, the CDR3 is TGTGCTAGCAGCTTAGAAATCACAGGGGCGAACACCGGGGAGCTGTTTTTT.

The gene calls are TRBV6-5 and TRBJ2-7, with D possibly matching TRBD2 (5 bases). This CDR3 contains 15 residues. Germline loops: CDR1 MNHEY, CDR2 SVGAGI. Deletions cut 3 bases from V and 0 bases from J, with 12 bases between. The CDR3 spells CASSYVWGDSYEQYF. The CDR3 DNA reads as TGTGCCAGCAGTTATGTGTGGGGAGACTCCTACGAGCAGTACTTC.

A few counts support this clone. The rearrangement joins TRBV5-4 to TRBJ2-7; 9 bases are a match to TRBD1. V lost 0 bases and J lost 3; bases outside the gene matches: 7. The germline V gene has CDR1 SGHNT and CDR2 YYREEE (reference sequence). The CDR3 is 16 residues long. In DNA form, the CDR3 reads TGTGCCAGCAGCTTGGGAACCGGGACAGGGCACTACGAGCAGTACTTC. It is translated as CASSLGTGTGHYEQYF.

The chain couples TRBV5-8 to TRBJ2-5; TRBD2 matches at 13 bases. J lost 5 bases, V lost 4 bases, and 5 bases had no gene match. In germline, CDR1 is SGHTS, CDR2 YDEGEE. The CDR3 extends over 15 amino acids. CDR3 in DNA: TGTGCCAGCAGCCTACTAGCGGGGGGGCTGGAGACCCAGTACTTC. This sequence encodes CASSLLAGGLETQYF.

This rearrangement joins TRBV18 to TRBJ1-2, with 7 bases that match TRBD1. The CDR3 loop spans 13 amino acids. Losses at the gene ends were 2 bases for V and 8 bases for J; bases not matched to a gene: 5. Germline-derived CDR1 and CDR2 are KGHSH and LQKENI. CDR3 sequence reads: CASSPTQGDGYTF. CDR3 coding DNA: TGTGCCAGCTCACCAACCCAGGGGGACGGCTACACCTTC.

The genes are TRBV25-1 and TRBJ2-1, with 13 bases identical to TRBD2. Germline V gene sequence: CDR1 MGHDK, CDR2 SYGVNS. The CDR3 length is 16 residues. After removal of 8 bases from V and 4 bases from J, the junction contained 8 bases not matched to a gene. The DNA for the CDR3 is TGTGCCAGCGGGCGGACTAGCGGGGGTTTATACAATGAGCAGTTCTTC. Translation gives CASGRTSGGLYNEQFF.

There are a few counts of this clone. The J gene is TRBJ2-3, the V gene TRBV20-1; unclear D gene. The CDR3 spans 8 residues. Germline V gene lookup returns CDR1 DFQATT and CDR2 SNEGSKA (reference sequence). CDR3 sequence: CRADTQYF. Here the CDR3 DNA reads TGCCGGGCAGATACGCAGTATTTT.

The chain recombines TRBV7-2 with TRBJ2-1; 8 bases align to TRBD2. This CDR3 has 13 amino acids. The germline V gene has CDR1 SGHTA and CDR2 FQGNSA. The trim removed 3 bases at V and 10 bases at J, leaving 5 bases unmatched. CDR3 nucleotides: TGTGCCAGCAGCTTCCGCGCGGGGGGAGAGCAGTTCTTC. Its translation is CASSFRAGGEQFF.

This clone was seen only a few times. The genes are TRBV7-2 and TRBJ2-7; possibly TRBD1 for D (6 bases). This CDR3 has 14 residues. CDR1 SGHTA and CDR2 FQGNSA come from the germline V gene. V was trimmed by 5 bases and J by 6 bases, leaving 17 bases between them. The CDR3 protein is CASSGRSGHPEQYF. The CDR3 nucleotides are TGTGCCAGCAGCGGTCGATCGGGACACCCCGAGCAGTACTTC.

This clone has just a few counts. The V and J genes are TRBV6-5 and TRBJ2-5; D not resolved. Trimming removed 6 bases from V and 6 bases from J, with 8 bases in between. The CDR3 contains 11 residues. Germline V gene lookup returns CDR1 MNHEY and CDR2 SVGAGI. The CDR3 sequence: CASSERKTQYF. The DNA for the CDR3 is TGTGCCAGCAGCGAGAGGAAGACCCAGTACTTC.

The gene calls are TRBV28 and TRBJ1-2, with D perhaps matching TRBD1 (5 bases). Trimming took 4 bases from V and 2 from J, leaving 14 bases between them. The germline V gene encodes CDR1 MDHEN and CDR2 SYDVKM. This CDR3 region has 15 residues. Written as DNA, the CDR3 is TGTGCCAGCAGTTCGGCGGGGGAGGGCAACTATGGCTACACCTTC. Translating it yields CASSSAGEGNYGYTF.

The chain carries TRBV7-3 and TRBJ2-1; 12 bases align to TRBD2. V lost 5 bases to trimming and J lost 7 bases; unmatched junction nucleotides: 12. The length of the CDR3 is 17 residues. CDR1 and CDR2 from the germline V gene are SGHTA and FQGTGA. CDR3 region: CASSRQPWTSGENEQFF. CDR3 sequence (DNA): TGTGCCAGCAGCCGACAACCTTGGACTAGCGGGGAGAATGAGCAGTTCTTC.

This clone occurred a few times. The germline gene is not matched at one end of the junction; a read error may be the cause. This rearrangement joins TRBV5-4 to TRBJ2-5; 12 nucleotides match TRBD2. Looked up from germline, CDR1 is SGHNT and CDR2 is YYREEE (reference sequence). This CDR3 region has 14 residues. This CDR3 is CASSLVTSGGPKHF. CDR3 nucleotide sequence: TGTGCCAGCAGCTTGGTGACTAGCGGGGGACCCAAACACTTC.

This clone was counted a few times. The chain links TRBV5-1 to TRBJ2-7; D is possibly TRBD1 (5 bases). V dropped 2 bases and J dropped 6 bases, with 9 bases sitting between them. Germline V CDR1 and CDR2: SGHRS, YFSETQ. The CDR3 contains 12 residues. The DNA for the CDR3 is TGCGCCAGCAGCTTTCCCGACAGCGAGCAGTACTTC. It translates to CASSFPDSEQYF.

Only a few counts were recorded for this clone. This chain connects TRBV11-2 to TRBJ2-1; the D gene is possibly TRBD1 (5 bases). Germline CDR1 SGHAT, CDR2 FQNNGV. Trimming removed 3 bases from V and 5 bases from J, with 14 bases in between. The CDR3 totals 15 residues. The CDR3 DNA reads as TGTGCCAGCAGCTTTATTTCGGACAAAAACAATGAGCAGTTCTTC. As protein: CASSFISDKNNEQFF. Combining the CDR3 with reference TRBV11-2 and TRBJ2-1 gives the whole variable domain EAGVAQSPRYKIIEKRQSVAFWCNPISGHATLYWYQQILGQGPKLLIQFQNNGVVDDSQLPKDRFSAERLKGVDSTLKIQPAKLEDSAVYLCASSFISDKNNEQFFGPGTRLTVL.

This clone was found a few times. The gene calls are TRBV9 and TRBJ2-2; D perhaps matches TRBD1 (5 bases). CDR3 size: 16 residues. V gave up 0 bases and J gave up 6 bases, with 15 bases separating them. The V gene's germline CDR1 is SGDLS and CDR2 YYNGEE. The CDR3 region is CASSVAARGIPGELFF. In DNA form, the CDR3 reads TGTGCCAGCAGCGTAGCTGCTAGGGGCATCCCCGGGGAGCTGTTTTTT.

This clone occurred a few times. The chain combines TRBV11-2 with TRBJ1-2, with 10 bases matching TRBD1. V was pared by 5 bases and J by 4 bases, with 7 bases of the junction left unmatched. This CDR3 is built from 15 residues. The V gene's germline CDR1 is SGHAT and CDR2 FQNNGV. The DNA of the CDR3 is TGTGCCAGCAGCCGTAGACAGGGGGCAAGCTATGGCTACACCTTC. Translation: CASSRRQGASYGYTF.

This clone occurred a few times. This rearrangement joins TRBV18 to TRBJ2-7; TRBD2 matches at 7 bases. The trim removed 3 bases at V and 7 bases at J, leaving 9 bases unmatched. Germline-derived CDR1 and CDR2 are KGHSH and LQKENI. This CDR3 is 14 amino acids long. The CDR3 DNA is TGTGCCAGCTCACCTCCATCTACCGGGGGGGAGCAGTACTTC. Translated: CASSPPSTGGEQYF.

The V and J genes are TRBV4-3 and TRBJ2-3, with D unclear. The CDR3 is 16 amino acids. V lost 0 bases and J lost 0, with 10 bases in between. Per the germline V gene, CDR1 is LGHNA and CDR2 is YSLEER. CDR3 nucleotides: TGCGCCAGCAGCCAAGAAGGAGCGACGAGCACAGATACGCAGTATTTT. Protein sequence: CASSQEGATSTDTQYF.

V is TRBV7-9 and J is TRBJ1-4; no definite D call. V was trimmed by 2 bases and J by 0 bases, leaving 7 bases between them. Germline V gene lookup returns CDR1 SEHNR and CDR2 FQNEAQ (reference sequence). The CDR3 sequence is 15 residues long. The CDR3 DNA follows: TGTGCCAGCAGCTTATCCCAGTCAACTAATGAAAAACTGTTTTTT. This sequence encodes CASSLSQSTNEKLFF.

This clone was seen a few times. The CDR3 loop reads CASSPRHPLLPGGGDNEQFF. In nucleotides, the CDR3 is TGTGCCAGCTCACCACGGCACCCTCTCCTGCCTGGGGGCGGAGACAATGAGCAGTTCTTC. The rearrangement uses TRBV18 and TRBJ2-1, with a weak D call TRBD1 (6 bases). CDR1 and CDR2 from the germline V gene are KGHSH and LQKENI. This CDR3 comprises 20 residues. The V gene lost 1 base and the J gene lost 5 bases, with 27 bases spanning the gap.

The V and J genes are TRBV7-6 and TRBJ1-1; perhaps TRBD1 as D (6 bases). CDR3 length equals 16 residues. Germline V CDR1 and CDR2: SGHVS, FNYEAQ. With 2 bases removed from V and 1 base from J, the gap between germline ends came to 14 bases. The CDR3: CASSLTRRGANTEAFF. DNA for the CDR3: TGTGCCAGCAGCTTAACCCGCAGGGGCGCGAACACTGAAGCTTTCTTT.

This rearrangement joins TRBV4-2 to TRBJ1-3; D might be TRBD1 (5 bases). Trimming stripped 4 bases from V and 0 bases from J, with 10 bases between. Germline loops: CDR1 LGHNA, CDR2 YNFKEQ. The CDR3 is made up of 15 amino acids. The CDR3 DNA sequence: TGTGCCAGCAGCCCCGCAGGGAACTCTGGAAACACCATATATTTT. Its translation is CASSPAGNSGNTIYF.

The chain employs TRBV28 and TRBJ2-7; 7 bases fit TRBD1. Germline CDR1 reads MDHEN; CDR2 reads SYDVKM. V gave up 7 bases and J gave up 1 base; unmatched junction bases: 7. The CDR3 loop spans 14 amino acids. CDR3 in DNA: TGTGCCAGCATCCCAGGGGGAATGTCCTACGAGCAGTACTTC. It codes for CASIPGGMSYEQYF.

The gene calls are TRBV19 and TRBJ2-2; TRBD2 matches at 9 bases. The germline V gene has CDR1 LNHDA and CDR2 SQIVND (reference sequence). This CDR3 region has 15 residues. V dropped 8 bases and J dropped 1; count of bases not matched to a gene: 5. CDR3 nucleotides: TGTGCCAGTTACGGGACTAGCAGGAACACCGGGGAGCTGTTTTTT. Translation gives CASYGTSRNTGELFF.